The 10 T cell receptor beta chains below come from one sample, sequenced in a study of T-cell reconstitution after alpha-beta-depleted transplantation in children (dated by TCRdb to between 2015 and 2016). Library generation was performed with PCR. TCRdb names Illumina HiSeq 2500 as the instrument used. TCR libraries were prepared with molecular barcoding, using unique molecular identifiers to normalize TCRbeta repertoire quantification. TCRdb reanalyzed the raw reads on its own, using fastp at Q25 for trimming and MiXCR for clone calling, and kept in-frame beta chains. Rows are unified per CDR3 protein, each entry keeping the most common DNA and genes. This sample comprises about 610,000 distinct CDR3 sequences, roughly a tenth of them detected only once. About 4% of the sample is taken by the ten largest. The sample was PBMCs from the stem cell graft donor, taken from the stem cell graft. These receptor sequences come from a human donor who donated a stem cell graft to a child with acute myeloid leukemia.

The rearrangement joins TRBV7-2 to TRBJ2-5; D is uncertain. Trimming removed 5 bases at V and 6 bases at J, with 7 bases between. Germline V CDR1 and CDR2: SGHTA, FQGNSA. The CDR3 has 11 amino acids. CDR3 DNA: TGTGCCAGCAGCCTCCCACAGACCCAGTACTTC. It specifies CASSLPQTQYF.

This chain uses TRBV20-1 with TRBJ2-7; maybe TRBD1 (7 bases). V gave up 8 bases and J gave up 3 bases, with 17 bases separating them. The CDR3 is 13 residues long. Looked up from germline, CDR1 is DFQATT and CDR2 is SNEGSKA (reference sequence). CDR3 residues: CSTRGQGGYEQYF. The CDR3 region has the DNA TGCAGTACGAGGGGCCAGGGGGGCTACGAGCAGTACTTC.

This chain joins TRBV12-5 and TRBJ2-1; D perhaps matches TRBD1 (6 bases). Deletions cut 5 bases from V and 5 bases from J, with 13 bases between. This CDR3 comprises 14 residues. Germline V gives CDR1 LGHNT, CDR2 FRNRAP. The CDR3 DNA reads as TGTGCTAGTGGTCCCGGGACACACGACAATGAGCAGTTCTTC. Translation: CASGPGTHDNEQFF.

The gene calls are TRBV12-3 or TRBV12-4 and TRBJ2-1; TRBD2 matches at 7 bases. The J segment lost 10 bases and the V segment lost 6 bases, leaving 24 bases of the junction unmatched. This CDR3 comprises 18 residues. The CDR3 region is CASRAYLREAGDDPEQFF. As DNA, the CDR3 is TGTGCCAGCAGGGCCTACCTTCGAGAGGCGGGAGACGATCCCGAGCAGTTCTTC.

Note on this clonotype: One junction end does not reproduce the germline sequence, and a read error may be involved. The chain employs TRBV7-7 and TRBJ2-3; D is undetermined. Germline CDR1 and CDR2: SSHAT and FNYEAQ (reference sequence). The CDR3 has 14 amino acids. CDR3 DNA sequence: TGTGCTAGCAGCTTAAATAGCCGCACAGATACGCAGTATTTT. It codes for CASSLNSRTDTQYF.

This chain uses TRBV7-6 with TRBJ2-2; 12 nucleotides agree with TRBD2. From germline, CDR1 is SGHVS and CDR2 FNYEAQ. V dropped 5 bases and J dropped 7; count of bases not matched to a gene: 23. CDR3 length: 21 residues. CDR3 sequence: CASSNPRTSGTYPGRDGELFF. The CDR3 region has the DNA TGTGCCAGCAGCAATCCCAGGACTAGCGGGACCTATCCGGGACGCGACGGGGAGCTGTTTTTT.

The chain recombines TRBV18 with TRBJ2-1, with 9 bases lining up with TRBD1. CDR1 KGHSH and CDR2 LQKENI come from the germline V gene. This CDR3 is built from 15 residues. The junction had 4 bases not matched to a gene; V was cut back by 4 bases and J by 3 bases. In DNA, the CDR3 is TGTGCCAGCTCACTCGGGACAGGGTTCTACAATGAGCAGTTCTTC. Its translation is CASSLGTGFYNEQFF.

V usage is TRBV2 and J usage is TRBJ2-7; no clear D. Trimming cost V 3 bases and J 5 bases, with 5 bases left between them. The CDR3 spans 11 residues. Per the germline V gene, CDR1 is SNHLY and CDR2 is FYNNEI. The CDR3, as DNA: TGTGCCAGCAGTGAGTTGAACGAGCAGTACTTC. Translation gives CASSELNEQYF. The full variable domain, its missing parts supplied by reference TRBV2 and TRBJ2-7, is EPEVTQTPSHQVTQMGQEVILRCVPISNHLYFYWYRQILGQKVEFLVSFYNNEISEKSEIFDDQFSVERPDGSNFTLKIRSTKLEDSAMYFCASSELNEQYFGPGTRLTVT.

The V and J genes are TRBV20-1 and TRBJ2-7; TRBD1 matches 9 bases. V trimming: 2 bases; J trimming: 5 bases; junction bases outside the gene matches: 10. Looked up from germline, CDR1 is DFQATT and CDR2 is SNEGSKA (reference sequence). The CDR3 length is 15 residues. In nucleotides, the CDR3 is TGCAGTGCTAGATCGGGACAGGGAGGTTTTGACGAGCAGTACTTC. This gives the protein CSARSGQGGFDEQYF.

This clonotype has just a few counts. The rearrangement uses TRBV20-1 and TRBJ2-7; 7 nucleotides line up with TRBD2. J gave up 5 bases and V 0 bases, and 10 bases lay outside the gene matches. Germline V gene data show CDR1 as DFQATT and CDR2 as SNEGSKA (reference sequence). This CDR3 has 15 amino acids. Written as DNA, the CDR3 is TGCAGTGCTAGAGATCAGGGCGGGAGTATCCACGAGCAGTACTTC. This sequence encodes CSARDQGGSIHEQYF.